Listed here are 2 T cell receptor beta chains from one sample, sequenced in a study of somatic mutations in cytotoxic T cells in rheumatoid arthritis. Libraries were prepared by immunoSEQ multiplex PCR; TCRdb keeps only in-frame clonotypes and omits some of them. Seen here are around 23,000 clones, over 65% observed once, and the top ten hold approximately 10%. The sequencing input was CD8+ T cells sorted from blood. All receptors come from a woman under 30 in good health.

V is TRBV6-5 and J is TRBJ2-5, with unresolved D. Trimming removed 4 bases from V and 7 bases from J, with 7 bases in between. Germline values: CDR1 MNHEY, CDR2 SVGAGI. The CDR3 covers 11 residues. The chain's CDR3 is CASSSVGTQYF. Written as DNA, the CDR3 is TGTGCCAGCAGTTCCGTGGGGACCCAGTACTTC.

The V and J genes are TRBV4-1 and TRBJ1-1; D is undetermined. CDR1 MGHRA and CDR2 YSYEKL come from the germline V gene. CDR3 length: 15 residues. Trimming shortened V by 2 bases and J by 4 bases, and 14 bases separated the two germline ends. CDR3 sequence (DNA): TGCGCCAGCAGCCAATCGACGATTCAAGGCACTGAAGCTTTCTTT. Protein product: CASSQSTIQGTEAFF.